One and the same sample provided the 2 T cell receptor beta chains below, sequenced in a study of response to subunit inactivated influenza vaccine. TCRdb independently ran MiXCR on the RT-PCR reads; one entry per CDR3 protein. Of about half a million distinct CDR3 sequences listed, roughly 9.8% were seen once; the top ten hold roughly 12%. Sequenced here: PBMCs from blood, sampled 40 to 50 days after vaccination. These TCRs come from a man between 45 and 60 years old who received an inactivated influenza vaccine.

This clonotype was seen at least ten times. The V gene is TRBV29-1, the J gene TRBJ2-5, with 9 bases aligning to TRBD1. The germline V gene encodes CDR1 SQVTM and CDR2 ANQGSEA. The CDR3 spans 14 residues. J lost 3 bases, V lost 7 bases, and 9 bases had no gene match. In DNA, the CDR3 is TGCAGCGCCGAAACCCGGGACAGGGAAGAGACCCAGTACTTC. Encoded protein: CSAETRDREETQYF.

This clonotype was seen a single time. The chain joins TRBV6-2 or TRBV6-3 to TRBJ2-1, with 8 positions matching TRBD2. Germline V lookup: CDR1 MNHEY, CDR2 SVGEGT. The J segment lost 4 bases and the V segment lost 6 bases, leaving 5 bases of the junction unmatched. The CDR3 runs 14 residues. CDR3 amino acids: CASRTGGDYNEQFF. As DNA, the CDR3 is TGTGCCAGCAGAACGGGGGGGGATTACAATGAGCAGTTCTTC.